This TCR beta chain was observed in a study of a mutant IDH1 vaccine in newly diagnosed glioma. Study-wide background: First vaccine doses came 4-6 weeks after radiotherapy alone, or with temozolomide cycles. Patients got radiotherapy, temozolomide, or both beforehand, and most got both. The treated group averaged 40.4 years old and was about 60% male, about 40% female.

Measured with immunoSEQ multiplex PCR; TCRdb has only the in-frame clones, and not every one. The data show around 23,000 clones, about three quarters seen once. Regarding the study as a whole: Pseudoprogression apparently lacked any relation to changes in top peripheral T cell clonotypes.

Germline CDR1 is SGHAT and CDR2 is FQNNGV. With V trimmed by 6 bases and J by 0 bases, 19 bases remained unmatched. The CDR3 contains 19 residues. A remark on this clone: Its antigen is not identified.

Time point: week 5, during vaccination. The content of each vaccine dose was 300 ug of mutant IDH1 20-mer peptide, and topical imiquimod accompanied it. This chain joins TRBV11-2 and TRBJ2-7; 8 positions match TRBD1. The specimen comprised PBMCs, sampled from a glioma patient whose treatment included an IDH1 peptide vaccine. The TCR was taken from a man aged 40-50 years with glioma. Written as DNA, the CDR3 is TGTGCCAGCAGAATCCCCCGGGACAGGCTTGTGTTTGTCTCCTACGAGCAGTACGTC. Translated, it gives CASRIPRDRLVFVSYEQYV.